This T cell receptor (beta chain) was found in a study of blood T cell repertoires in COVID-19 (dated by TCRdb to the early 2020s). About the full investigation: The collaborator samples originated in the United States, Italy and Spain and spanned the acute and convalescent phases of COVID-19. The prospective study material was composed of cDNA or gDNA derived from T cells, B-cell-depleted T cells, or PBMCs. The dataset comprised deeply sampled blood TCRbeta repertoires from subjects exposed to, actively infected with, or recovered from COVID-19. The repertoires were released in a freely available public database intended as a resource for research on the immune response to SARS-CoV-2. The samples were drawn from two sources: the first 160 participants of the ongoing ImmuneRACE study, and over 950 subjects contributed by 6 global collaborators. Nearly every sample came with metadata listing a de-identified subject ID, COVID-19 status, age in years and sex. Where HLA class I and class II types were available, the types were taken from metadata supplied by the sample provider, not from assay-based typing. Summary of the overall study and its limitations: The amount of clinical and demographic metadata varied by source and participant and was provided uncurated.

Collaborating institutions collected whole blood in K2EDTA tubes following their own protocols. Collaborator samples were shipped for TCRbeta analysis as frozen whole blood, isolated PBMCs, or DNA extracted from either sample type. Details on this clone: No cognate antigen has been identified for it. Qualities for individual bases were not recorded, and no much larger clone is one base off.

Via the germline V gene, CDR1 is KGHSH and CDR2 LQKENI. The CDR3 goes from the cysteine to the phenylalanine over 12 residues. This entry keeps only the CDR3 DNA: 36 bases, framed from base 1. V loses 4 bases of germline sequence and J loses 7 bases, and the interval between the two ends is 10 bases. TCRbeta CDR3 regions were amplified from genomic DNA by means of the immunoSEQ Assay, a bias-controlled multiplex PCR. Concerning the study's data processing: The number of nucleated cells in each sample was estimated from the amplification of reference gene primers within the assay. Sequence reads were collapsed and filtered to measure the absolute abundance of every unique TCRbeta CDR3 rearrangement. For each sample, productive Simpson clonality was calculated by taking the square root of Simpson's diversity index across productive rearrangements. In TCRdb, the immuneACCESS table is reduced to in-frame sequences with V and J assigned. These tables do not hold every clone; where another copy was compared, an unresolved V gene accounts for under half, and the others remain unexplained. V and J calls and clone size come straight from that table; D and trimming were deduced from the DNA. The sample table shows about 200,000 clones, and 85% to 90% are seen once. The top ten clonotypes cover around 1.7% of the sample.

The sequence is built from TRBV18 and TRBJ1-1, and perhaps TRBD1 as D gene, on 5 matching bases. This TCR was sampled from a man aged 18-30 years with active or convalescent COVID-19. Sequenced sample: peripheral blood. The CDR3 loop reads CASSQRGGEAFF. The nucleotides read TGTGCCAGCTCACAAAGGGGCGGTGAAGCTTTCTTT.